The 28 T cell receptor beta chains below were found in one sample sequenced in a study of cytomegalovirus exposure and HLA in healthy donors. In the PCR, 60 Vbeta and 13 Jbeta primers were used. Profiling relied on immunoSEQ multiplex PCR, and the TCRdb table lists in-frame clones only, not all of them. The sample records 150,000 or so clones, more than 9.5% being singletons. What was sequenced was PBMCs. The receptors were gathered from a man aged 50-59 years in good health and CMV-seronegative.

Turning to this clone: The same CDR3 arises from other DNA sequences in this sample as well. The chain couples TRBV7-9 to TRBJ1-1, with D perhaps TRBD1 (6 bases). Germline loops: CDR1 SEHNR, CDR2 FQNEAQ (reference sequence). The CDR3 consists of 15 residues. V dropped 5 bases and J dropped 1 base, with 14 bases sitting between them. The CDR3 nucleotides are TGTGCCAGCAGCAGTGGGGGCCGGGGGAACACTGAAGCTTTCTTT. Amino acid sequence: CASSSGGRGNTEAFF.

The chain recombines TRBV7-8 with TRBJ2-2, with 9 nucleotides matching TRBD2. CDR3 length equals 16 residues. J lost 4 bases, V lost 6 bases, and 9 bases had no gene match. Germline CDR1 and CDR2: SGHVS and FQNEAQ. CDR3 loop: CASSPKAGGRTGELFF. The CDR3 bases are TGTGCCAGCAGTCCCAAAGCGGGGGGCCGCACCGGGGAGCTGTTTTTT.

This clone appeared a few times. The rearrangement links TRBV6-5 to TRBJ1-2; TRBD1 might be the D (5 bases). The CDR3 extends over 13 amino acids. With 2 bases removed from V and 7 bases from J, the gap between germline ends came to 11 bases. The germline V gene has CDR1 MNHEY and CDR2 SVGAGI. CDR3 amino acids: CASSYRLGGGYTF. Written as DNA, the CDR3 is TGTGCCAGCAGTTACCGCCTGGGGGGTGGCTACACCTTC.

This chain connects TRBV15 to TRBJ2-7, with 15 bases that match TRBD2. J gave up 4 bases and V 3 bases, and 4 bases lay outside the gene matches. Germline CDR1 is LNHNV and CDR2 is YYDKDF (reference sequence). This CDR3 is 16 amino acids long. Written as DNA, the CDR3 is TGTGCCACCAGCAGGATAGGGACTAGCGGGAGGTACGAGCAGTACTTC. Amino acid sequence: CATSRIGTSGRYEQYF. Full variable domain (rest looked up from reference TRBV15 and TRBJ2-7): DAMVIQNPRYQVTQFGKPVTLSCSQTLNHNVMYWYQQKSSQAPKLLFHYYDKDFNNEADTPDNFQSRRPNTSFCFLDIRSPGLGDTAMYLCATSRIGTSGRYEQYFGPGTRLTVT.

This rearrangement joins TRBV27 to TRBJ2-5; 9 nucleotides match TRBD1. Unmatched junction bases numbered 13, after V lost 3 bases and J lost 5 bases. There are 17 residues in the CDR3. Germline CDR1 and CDR2: MNHEY and SMNVEV (reference sequence). CDR3 sequence reads: CASSLTLGTGIRETQYF. The CDR3 coding sequence is TGTGCCAGCAGTTTGACCCTCGGGACAGGGATTCGGGAGACCCAGTACTTC.

The chain carries TRBV9 and TRBJ2-5; possible D gene TRBD1, 5 bases. The CDR3 runs to 13 residues. The germline V gene encodes CDR1 SGDLS and CDR2 YYNGEE. The V end was cut by 0 bases, the J end by 3 bases, with 6 bases between. CDR3 sequence reads: CASSVVGEETQYF. CDR3 coding DNA: TGTGCCAGCAGCGTAGTAGGGGAAGAGACCCAGTACTTC.

This clone was counted a few times. The chain combines TRBV19 with TRBJ1-1, with TRBD1 matching 8 bases. CDR1 is LNHDA, CDR2 SQIVND, per germline (reference sequence). The CDR3 runs to 13 residues. V trimming: 1 base; J trimming: 11 bases; junction bases outside the gene matches: 6. CDR3 residues: CASSIGDRQIAFF. The CDR3 DNA reads TGTGCCAGTAGTATAGGGGACAGGCAGATCGCTTTCTTT.

The DNA of the CDR3 is TGTGCCAGCAGCCAAGATTTTGGCAGAAACAATGAGCAGTTCTTC. Encoded protein: CASSQDFGRNNEQFF. The chain uses TRBV14 and TRBJ2-1; D is undetermined. Germline CDR1 and CDR2: SGHDN and FVKESK. The CDR3 is 15 amino acids. Between the trimmed V and J ends, which lost 0 bases and 5 bases, there was a span of 11 bases.

The chain has TRBV11-2 and TRBJ2-1; tentatively, D is TRBD2 (7 bases). CDR3 size: 12 residues. Trimming cost V 6 bases and J 6 bases, with 9 bases left between them. Germline assignment: CDR1 SGHAT and CDR2 FQNNGV. The CDR3 region has the DNA TGTGCCAGCAGGGGGGGGCCCAATGAGCAGTTCTTC. It translates to CASRGGPNEQFF. Filled out from reference TRBV11-2 and TRBJ2-1, the complete variable domain reads EAGVAQSPRYKIIEKRQSVAFWCNPISGHATLYWYQQILGQGPKLLIQFQNNGVVDDSQLPKDRFSAERLKGVDSTLKIQPAKLEDSAVYLCASRGGPNEQFFGPGTRLTVL.

This chain joins TRBV30 and TRBJ1-3; D might be TRBD1 (5 bases). Trimming cost V 0 bases and J 7 bases, with 13 bases left between them. CDR1 is GTSNPN, CDR2 SVGIG, per germline (reference sequence). This CDR3 is 14 amino acids long. For the CDR3, the DNA is TGTGCCTGGAGTGTAACAGGTTTATGGAACACCATATATTTT. It encodes CAWSVTGLWNTIYF. The full variable domain, completed using reference TRBV30 and TRBJ1-3, is SQTIHQWPATLVQPVGSPLSLECTVEGTSNPNLYWYRQAAGRGLQLLFYSVGIGQISSEVPQNLSASRPQDRQFILSSKKLLLSDSGFYLCAWSVTGLWNTIYFGEGSWLTVV.

This rearrangement joins TRBV4-2 to TRBJ1-1; TRBD1 aligns across 8 bases. The germline gives CDR1 LGHNA, CDR2 YNFKEQ. The ends lost 1 base at V and 3 bases at J; junction bases unmatched: 4. The CDR3 totals 15 residues. DNA of the CDR3: TGTGCCAGCAGCCAAGGGGACAGGATATACACTGAAGCTTTCTTT. It specifies CASSQGDRIYTEAFF.

This clone was observed a few times. The rearrangement uses TRBV5-1 and TRBJ1-1; tentative D call: TRBD1 (6 bases). The CDR3 runs 14 residues. CDR1 is SGHRS, CDR2 YFSETQ, per germline. The ends were cut back, 4 bases at V and 5 bases at J, with 15 bases in the middle. CDR3 sequence: CASSIPPGHTEAFF. The CDR3, as DNA: TGCGCCAGCAGCATACCTCCGGGACATACTGAAGCTTTCTTT.

This clone was detected a few times. The chain combines TRBV5-1 with TRBJ2-2, with a possible D match to TRBD1 (6 bases). The CDR3 is 16 residues long. Germline-derived CDR1 and CDR2 are SGHRS and YFSETQ. Deletions cut 1 base from V and 6 bases from J, with 16 bases between. This CDR3 is CASSLWQGSRSGELFF. The CDR3 coding sequence is TGCGCCAGCAGCTTGTGGCAGGGGAGTAGATCCGGGGAGCTGTTTTTT.

The chain employs TRBV28 and TRBJ1-3; TRBD1 matches at 9 bases. The CDR3 is 15 amino acids. Looked up from germline, CDR1 is MDHEN and CDR2 is SYDVKM. Germline trimming cut 10 bases from V and 5 bases from J; bases unmatched to any gene: 12. CDR3 sequence (DNA): TGTGCCACAACGCACGGGGACAGGGCTAGAAACACCATATATTTT. It codes for CATTHGDRARNTIYF.

Only a few counts were recorded for this clone. The genes are TRBV30 and TRBJ2-3, with unresolved D. The V end lost 7 bases, the J end lost 2 bases, and 25 bases lay between the germline ends. Germline V gene data show CDR1 as GTSNPN and CDR2 as SVGIG (reference sequence). The CDR3 contains 17 residues. The CDR3 nucleotides are TGTGCCTCTCCCAGGCTTTCCGCCAACCTGGACACAGATACGCAGTATTTT. Translated: CASPRLSANLDTDTQYF.

The genes are TRBV7-3 and TRBJ2-2; TRBD1 matches 8 bases. Trimming took 0 bases from V and 6 from J; bases not matched to a gene: 3. Germline-derived CDR1 and CDR2 are SGHTA and FQGTGA. The CDR3 is 15 residues long. CDR3 region: CASSLTGQGPGELFF. CDR3 DNA: TGTGCCAGCAGCTTAACCGGACAGGGACCCGGGGAGCTGTTTTTT.

V usage is TRBV11-3 and J usage is TRBJ2-4; tentative D call: TRBD1 (6 bases). CDR1 and CDR2 from the germline V gene are SGHNT and YENEEA. Trimming cost V 5 bases and J 0 bases, with 17 bases left between them. The CDR3 sequence is 17 residues long. The CDR3 DNA reads TGTGCCAGCAGCCCTCCAGACAGGCCCCTAGCCAAAAACATTCAGTACTTC. Its translation is CASSPPDRPLAKNIQYF.

The gene calls are TRBV27 and TRBJ1-1; D remains ambiguous. The V end lost 2 bases, the J end lost 4 bases, and 14 bases lay between the germline ends. CDR3 length: 15 residues. In germline, CDR1 is MNHEY, CDR2 SMNVEV (reference sequence). For the CDR3, the DNA is TGTGCCAGCAGTTTAAGTCCCAGAATAACCACTGAAGCTTTCTTT. It specifies CASSLSPRITTEAFF.

V gene TRBV19 combines with J gene TRBJ2-3; D is perhaps TRBD1 (6 bases). Germline assignment: CDR1 LNHDA and CDR2 SQIVND (reference sequence). This CDR3 is built from 16 residues. V was shortened by 3 bases and J by 0 bases, with 13 bases between the two germline ends. As DNA, the CDR3 is TGTGCCAGTAGTATCCGGACAGTGACTAGCACAGATACGCAGTATTTT. Its protein is CASSIRTVTSTDTQYF.

The genes are TRBV11-3 and TRBJ2-3, with TRBD1 matching over 7 bases. In germline, CDR1 is SGHNT, CDR2 YENEEA. Unmatched junction bases numbered 6, after V lost 2 bases and J lost 4 bases. The CDR3 is made up of 15 amino acids. This CDR3 reads CASSLSRTGADTQYF. The CDR3 DNA is TGTGCCAGCAGCTTATCCCGTACAGGGGCAGATACGCAGTATTTT.

The gene calls are TRBV27 and TRBJ2-1; 13 bases line up with TRBD2. CDR1 is MNHEY and CDR2 is SMNVEV in the germline V gene (reference sequence). The CDR3 consists of 16 residues. The junction had 10 bases not matched to a gene; V was cut back by 6 bases and J by 8 bases. CDR3 protein: CASSVLAGGDRDEQFF. CDR3 DNA: TGTGCCAGCAGCGTACTAGCGGGAGGGGATAGGGATGAGCAGTTCTTC.

The J gene is TRBJ1-4, the V gene TRBV19, with a tentative D call TRBD1 (5 bases). The CDR3 sequence is 11 residues long. Germline assignment: CDR1 LNHDA and CDR2 SQIVND (reference sequence). V shed 6 bases and J shed 11 bases, with 10 bases lying between them. The DNA of the CDR3 is TGTGCCAGTAGGGAGGGGTCGAAACTGTTTTTT. Amino acid sequence: CASREGSKLFF.

V and J are TRBV4-2 and TRBJ2-4, with TRBD2 matching 14 bases. The CDR3 is 20 residues long. Germline CDR1 reads LGHNA; CDR2 reads YNFKEQ. V was pared by 3 bases and J by 2 bases, with 12 bases of the junction left unmatched. The CDR3 DNA reads TGTGCCAGCAGCCACTCGCGGGGGACTAGCGGGAGTCTAACCAAAAACATTCAGTACTTC. It is translated as CASSHSRGTSGSLTKNIQYF.

The table lists this clone with a few counts. The J gene is TRBJ1-1, the V gene TRBV28; D call uncertain. The CDR3 is 13 residues long. The germline V gene has CDR1 MDHEN and CDR2 SYDVKM. V lost 4 bases and J 5 bases, leaving 11 bases between the germline ends. CDR3: CASSSGEGTEAFF. The CDR3 DNA is TGTGCCAGCAGTTCGGGTGAGGGAACTGAAGCTTTCTTT.

The J gene is TRBJ2-7, the V gene TRBV28, with TRBD2 matching 8 bases. CDR3 length: 17 residues. The germline gives CDR1 MDHEN, CDR2 SYDVKM. After removal of 5 bases from V and 3 bases from J, the junction contained 15 bases not matched to a gene. The CDR3 loop is CASSHLRTGGGHYEQYF. The DNA for the CDR3 is TGTGCCAGCAGTCACCTACGGACGGGGGGGGGACACTACGAGCAGTACTTC.

This clone was picked up one time. CDR3 sequence (DNA): TGTGCCAGCAGCTTAGTAGGCAGGGGGCAGGAGACCCAGTACTTC. Its translation is CASSLVGRGQETQYF. This chain connects TRBV7-2 to TRBJ2-5; TRBD1 matches at 8 bases. Germline CDR1 SGHTA, CDR2 FQGNSA. The V segment lost 1 base and the J segment 5 bases; nucleotides outside the gene matches: 6. CDR3 length equals 15 residues. Full variable domain (outside the CDR3, taken from reference TRBV7-2 and TRBJ2-5): GAGVSQSPSNKVTEKGKDVELRCDPISGHTALYWYRQSLGQGLEFLIYFQGNSAPDKSGLPSDRFSAERTGGSVSTLTIQRTQQEDSAVYLCASSLVGRGQETQYFGPGTRLLVL.

This clone turned up a few times. Other DNA sequences in the same sample also yield this CDR3. V gene TRBV5-1 combines with J gene TRBJ2-7; D remains unclear. This CDR3 comprises 14 residues. Germline CDR1 reads SGHRS; CDR2 reads YFSETQ. Trimming removed 1 base from V and 0 bases from J, with 8 bases in between. CDR3 nucleotides: TGCGCCAGCAGCTTGCAGGTCAGCTCCTACGAGCAGTACTTC. Amino acids: CASSLQVSSYEQYF.

Only a few counts were recorded for this clone. This CDR3 is CASSVQTGHGYGYTF. As DNA, the CDR3 is TGTGCCAGCAGCGTTCAGACAGGGCATGGCTATGGCTACACCTTC. The rearrangement links TRBV6-5 to TRBJ1-2; TRBD1 aligns across 7 bases. The CDR3 is 15 residues long. The germline V gene encodes CDR1 MNHEY and CDR2 SVGAGI. V lost 6 bases to trimming and J lost 4 bases; unmatched junction nucleotides: 11.